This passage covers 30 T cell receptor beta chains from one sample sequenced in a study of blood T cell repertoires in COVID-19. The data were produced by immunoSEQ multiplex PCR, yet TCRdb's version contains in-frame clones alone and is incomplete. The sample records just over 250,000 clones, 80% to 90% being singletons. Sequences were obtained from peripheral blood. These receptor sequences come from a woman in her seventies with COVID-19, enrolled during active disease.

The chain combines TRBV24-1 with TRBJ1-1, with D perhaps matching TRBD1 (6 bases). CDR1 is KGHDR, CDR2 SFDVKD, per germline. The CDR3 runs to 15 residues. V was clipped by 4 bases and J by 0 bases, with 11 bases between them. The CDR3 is CATSDSRDMNTEAFF. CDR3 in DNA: TGTGCCACCAGTGACAGCCGGGACATGAACACTGAAGCTTTCTTT.

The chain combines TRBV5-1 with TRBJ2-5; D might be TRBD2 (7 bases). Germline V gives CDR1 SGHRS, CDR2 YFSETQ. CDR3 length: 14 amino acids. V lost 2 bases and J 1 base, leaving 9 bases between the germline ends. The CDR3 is CASSLGGAQETQYF. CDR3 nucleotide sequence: TGCGCCAGCAGCTTAGGGGGGGCCCAAGAGACCCAGTACTTC.

The CDR3 coding sequence is TGTGCCAGCAGCTGGGACACCCCAACTAATGAAAAACTGTTTTTT. This codes for CASSWDTPTNEKLFF. V is TRBV7-2 and J is TRBJ1-4; tentative D call: TRBD1 (6 bases). The CDR3 length is 15 residues. V was cut by 4 bases and J by 0 bases, with 9 bases left in between. In germline, CDR1 is SGHTA, CDR2 FQGNSA.

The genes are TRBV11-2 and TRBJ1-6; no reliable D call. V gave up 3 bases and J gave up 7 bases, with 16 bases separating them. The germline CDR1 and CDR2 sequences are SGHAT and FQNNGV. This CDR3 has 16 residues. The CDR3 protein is CASSFGQAGGNSPLHF. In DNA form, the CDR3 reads TGTGCCAGCAGCTTCGGGCAGGCCGGAGGAAATTCACCCCTCCACTTT.

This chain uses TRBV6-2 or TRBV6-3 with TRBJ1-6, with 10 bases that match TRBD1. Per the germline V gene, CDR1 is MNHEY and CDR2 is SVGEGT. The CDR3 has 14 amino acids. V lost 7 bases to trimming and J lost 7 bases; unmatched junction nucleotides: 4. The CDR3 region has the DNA TGTGCCAGCAACCCGGACAGGGGGAATTCACCCCTCCACTTT. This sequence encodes CASNPDRGNSPLHF.

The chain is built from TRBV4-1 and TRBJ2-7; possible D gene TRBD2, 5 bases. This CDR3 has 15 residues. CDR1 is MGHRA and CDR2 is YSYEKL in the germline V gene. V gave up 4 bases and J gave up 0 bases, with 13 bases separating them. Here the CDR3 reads CASSLGIGSSYEQYF. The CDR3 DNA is TGCGCCAGCAGCCTCGGGATCGGAAGCTCCTACGAGCAGTACTTC.

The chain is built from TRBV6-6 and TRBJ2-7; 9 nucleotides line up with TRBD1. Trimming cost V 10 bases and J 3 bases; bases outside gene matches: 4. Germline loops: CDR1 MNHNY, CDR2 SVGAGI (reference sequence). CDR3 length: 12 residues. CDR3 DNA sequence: TGTGCCACCCAGGACAGGGGCTACGAGCAGTACTTC. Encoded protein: CATQDRGYEQYF.

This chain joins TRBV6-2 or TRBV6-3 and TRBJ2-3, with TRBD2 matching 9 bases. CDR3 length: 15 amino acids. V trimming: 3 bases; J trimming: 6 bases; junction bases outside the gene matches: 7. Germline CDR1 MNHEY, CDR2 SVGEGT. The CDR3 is CASSYPPSGTDTQYF. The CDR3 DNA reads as TGTGCCAGCAGTTATCCGCCTAGCGGGACTGATACGCAGTATTTT.

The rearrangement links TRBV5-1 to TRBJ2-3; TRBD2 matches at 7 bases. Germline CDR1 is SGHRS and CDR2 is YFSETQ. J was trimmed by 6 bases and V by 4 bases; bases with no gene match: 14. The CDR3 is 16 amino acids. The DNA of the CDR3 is TGCGCCAGCAGCGTCACTAGCGCCGTTTCGGGGGATACGCAGTATTTT. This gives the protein CASSVTSAVSGDTQYF.

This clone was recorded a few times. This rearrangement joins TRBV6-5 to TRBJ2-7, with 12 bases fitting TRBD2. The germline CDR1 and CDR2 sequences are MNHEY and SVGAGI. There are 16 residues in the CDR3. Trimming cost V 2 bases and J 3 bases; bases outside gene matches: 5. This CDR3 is CASSYTRTSGNYEQYF. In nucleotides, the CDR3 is TGTGCCAGCAGTTACACTCGGACTAGCGGGAACTACGAGCAGTACTTC.

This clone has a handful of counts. CDR3 sequence reads: CASSSLTVGSYEQYF. In nucleotides, the CDR3 is TGTGCCAGCAGTTCATTGACAGTAGGGTCCTACGAGCAGTACTTC. The chain carries TRBV28 and TRBJ2-7; maybe TRBD1 (5 bases). Per germline, CDR1 MDHEN and CDR2 SYDVKM. The V gene lost 4 bases and the J gene lost 1 base, with 14 bases spanning the gap. The CDR3 consists of 15 residues.

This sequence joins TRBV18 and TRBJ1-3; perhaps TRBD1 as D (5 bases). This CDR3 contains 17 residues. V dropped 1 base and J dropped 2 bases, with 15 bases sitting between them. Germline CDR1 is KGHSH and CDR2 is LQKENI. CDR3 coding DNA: TGTGCCAGCTCACCACGGCAGGGATCTACTCCTGGAAACACCATATATTTT. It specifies CASSPRQGSTPGNTIYF. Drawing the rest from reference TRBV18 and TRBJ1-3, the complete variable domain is NAGVMQNPRHLVRRRGQEARLRCSPMKGHSHVYWYRQLPEEGLKFMVYLQKENIIDESGMPKERFSAEFPKEGPSILRIQQVVRGDSAAYFCASSPRQGSTPGNTIYFGEGSWLTVV.

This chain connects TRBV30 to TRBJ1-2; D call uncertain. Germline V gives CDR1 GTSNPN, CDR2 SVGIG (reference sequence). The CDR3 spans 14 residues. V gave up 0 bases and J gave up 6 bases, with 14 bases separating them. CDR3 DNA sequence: TGTGCCTGGAGTGTGGGAACGGAGGCCGATGGCTACACCTTC. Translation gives CAWSVGTEADGYTF.

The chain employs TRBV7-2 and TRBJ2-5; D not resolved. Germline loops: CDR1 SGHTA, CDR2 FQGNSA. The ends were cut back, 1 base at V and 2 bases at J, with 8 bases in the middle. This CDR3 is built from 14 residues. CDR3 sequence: CASSLVAAQETQYF. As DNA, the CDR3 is TGTGCCAGCAGCTTAGTGGCGGCACAAGAGACCCAGTACTTC.

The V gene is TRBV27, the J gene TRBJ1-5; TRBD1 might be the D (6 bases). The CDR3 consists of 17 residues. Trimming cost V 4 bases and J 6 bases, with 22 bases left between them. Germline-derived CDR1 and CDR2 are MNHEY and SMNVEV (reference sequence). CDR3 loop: CASSSPTGGLSLQPQHF. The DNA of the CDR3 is TGTGCCAGCAGTTCCCCGACAGGCGGCCTCTCACTTCAGCCCCAGCATTTT.

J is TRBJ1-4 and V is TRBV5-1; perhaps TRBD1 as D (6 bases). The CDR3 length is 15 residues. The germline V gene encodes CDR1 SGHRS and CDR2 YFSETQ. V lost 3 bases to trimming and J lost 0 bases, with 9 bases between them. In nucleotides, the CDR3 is TGCGCCAGCAGCTCTACAGGGACAACTAATGAAAAACTGTTTTTT. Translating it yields CASSSTGTTNEKLFF.

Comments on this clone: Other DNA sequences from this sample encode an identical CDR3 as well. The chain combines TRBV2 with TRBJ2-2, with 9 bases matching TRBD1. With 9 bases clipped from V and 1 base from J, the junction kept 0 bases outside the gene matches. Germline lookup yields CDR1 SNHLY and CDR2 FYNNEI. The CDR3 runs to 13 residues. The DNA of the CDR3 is TGTGCCAGGGGACAGGGGAACACCGGGGAGCTGTTTTTT. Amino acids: CARGQGNTGELFF.

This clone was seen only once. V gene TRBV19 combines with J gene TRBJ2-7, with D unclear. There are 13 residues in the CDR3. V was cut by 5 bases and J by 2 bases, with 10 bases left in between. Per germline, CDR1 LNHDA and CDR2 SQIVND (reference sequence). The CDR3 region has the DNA TGTGCCAGTAGTCCCCGGGTTACCTACGAGCAGTACTTC. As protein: CASSPRVTYEQYF.

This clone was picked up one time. For the CDR3, the DNA is TGTGCCAGCAGTTCACAGGGGAACTCTGGAAACACCATATATTTT. Protein: CASSSQGNSGNTIYF. The chain is built from TRBV7-9 and TRBJ1-3; 7 bases match TRBD1. Germline lookup yields CDR1 SEHNR and CDR2 FQNEAQ (reference sequence). This CDR3 is built from 15 residues. With 6 bases clipped from V and 0 bases from J, the junction kept 5 bases outside the gene matches.

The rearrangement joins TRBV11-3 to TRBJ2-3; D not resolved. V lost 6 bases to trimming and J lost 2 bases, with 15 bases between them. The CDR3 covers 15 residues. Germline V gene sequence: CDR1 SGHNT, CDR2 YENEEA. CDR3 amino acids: CASSEERRTTDTQYF. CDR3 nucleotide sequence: TGTGCCAGCAGTGAGGAACGGCGCACCACAGATACGCAGTATTTT.

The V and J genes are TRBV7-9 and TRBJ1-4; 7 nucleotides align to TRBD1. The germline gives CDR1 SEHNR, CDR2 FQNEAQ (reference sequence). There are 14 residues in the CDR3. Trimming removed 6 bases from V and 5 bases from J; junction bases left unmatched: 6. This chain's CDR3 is CASSPGTANEKLFF. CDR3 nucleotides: TGTGCCAGCAGTCCCGGGACAGCAAATGAAAAACTGTTTTTT.

CDR3 sequence reads: CAWSGQVNQPQHF. The CDR3 nucleotides are TGTGCCTGGAGTGGTCAGGTCAATCAGCCCCAGCATTTT. The chain joins TRBV30 to TRBJ1-5; D not certain. Trimming left V 1 base short and J 3 bases short, with 7 bases between. Germline V gene sequence: CDR1 GTSNPN, CDR2 SVGIG (reference sequence). The CDR3 covers 13 residues. Full variable domain (outside the CDR3, taken from reference TRBV30 and TRBJ1-5): SQTIHQWPATLVQPVGSPLSLECTVEGTSNPNLYWYRQAAGRGLQLLFYSVGIGQISSEVPQNLSASRPQDRQFILSSKKLLLSDSGFYLCAWSGQVNQPQHFGDGTRLSIL.

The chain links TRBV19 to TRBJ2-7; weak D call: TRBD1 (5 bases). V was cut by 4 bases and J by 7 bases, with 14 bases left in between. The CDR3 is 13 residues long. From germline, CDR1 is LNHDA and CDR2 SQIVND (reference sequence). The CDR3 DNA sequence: TGTGCCAGTAGTACCGGACACCCTGGGGAGCAGTACTTC. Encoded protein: CASSTGHPGEQYF.

CDR3 protein: CASSENRGNNQPQHF. The CDR3 DNA follows: TGTGCCAGCAGTGAAAACAGGGGTAACAATCAGCCCCAGCATTTT. The chain is built from TRBV2 and TRBJ1-5, with 7 bases lining up with TRBD1. This CDR3 has 15 amino acids. Losses at the gene ends were 2 bases for V and 3 bases for J; bases not matched to a gene: 4. Germline values: CDR1 SNHLY, CDR2 FYNNEI.

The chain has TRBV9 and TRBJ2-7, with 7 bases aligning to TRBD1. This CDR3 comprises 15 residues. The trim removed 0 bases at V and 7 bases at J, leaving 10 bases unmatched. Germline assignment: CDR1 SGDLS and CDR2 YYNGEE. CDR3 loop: CASSVALQGSSEQYF. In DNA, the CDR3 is TGTGCCAGCAGCGTAGCGTTACAGGGGAGCTCGGAGCAGTACTTC.

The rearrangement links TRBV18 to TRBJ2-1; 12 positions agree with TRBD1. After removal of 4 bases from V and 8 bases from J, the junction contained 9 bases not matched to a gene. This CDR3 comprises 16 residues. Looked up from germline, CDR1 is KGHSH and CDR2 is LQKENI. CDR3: CASSLTRDRGLHEQFF. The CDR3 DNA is TGTGCCAGCTCACTGACCCGGGACAGGGGGCTTCATGAGCAGTTCTTC. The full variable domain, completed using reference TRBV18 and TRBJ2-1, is NAGVMQNPRHLVRRRGQEARLRCSPMKGHSHVYWYRQLPEEGLKFMVYLQKENIIDESGMPKERFSAEFPKEGPSILRIQQVVRGDSAAYFCASSLTRDRGLHEQFFGPGTRLTVL.

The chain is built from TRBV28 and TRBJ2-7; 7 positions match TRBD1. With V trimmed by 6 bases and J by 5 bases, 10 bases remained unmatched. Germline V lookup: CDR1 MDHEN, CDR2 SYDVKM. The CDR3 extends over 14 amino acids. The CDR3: CASRLRQGRNEQYF. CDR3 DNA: TGTGCCAGCAGACTAAGACAGGGTCGCAACGAGCAGTACTTC.

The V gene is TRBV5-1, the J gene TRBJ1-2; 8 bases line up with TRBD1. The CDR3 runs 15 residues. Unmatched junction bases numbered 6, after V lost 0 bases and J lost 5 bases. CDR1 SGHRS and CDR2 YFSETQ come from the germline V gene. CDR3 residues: CASSLGQTGGYGYTF. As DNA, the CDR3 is TGCGCCAGCAGCTTGGGGCAAACAGGGGGATATGGCTACACCTTC.

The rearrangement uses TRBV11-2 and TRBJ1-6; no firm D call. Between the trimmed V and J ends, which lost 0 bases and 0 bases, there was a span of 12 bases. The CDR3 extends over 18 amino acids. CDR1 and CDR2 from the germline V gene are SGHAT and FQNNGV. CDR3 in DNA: TGTGCCAGCAGCTTAGAAAGCCCGATTAGCTCCTATAATTCACCCCTCCACTTT. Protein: CASSLESPISSYNSPLHF.

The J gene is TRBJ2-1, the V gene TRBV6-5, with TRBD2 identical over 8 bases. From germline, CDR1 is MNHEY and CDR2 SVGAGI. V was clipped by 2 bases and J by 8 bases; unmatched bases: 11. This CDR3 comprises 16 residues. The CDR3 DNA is TGTGCCAGCAGTTACACGAACGGGAGGGCCGGGGATGAGCAGTTCTTC. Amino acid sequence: CASSYTNGRAGDEQFF.